The present T cell receptor beta chain was sequenced within a study of OX40 agonist ivuxolimab in advanced cancers. Context from the whole study: Ivuxolimab was a fully human IgG2 agonistic monoclonal antibody targeting the costimulatory receptor OX40 (CD134). Intravenous ivuxolimab was administered to patients every 2 weeks at six dose levels: 0.01, 0.1, 0.3, 1.5, 3 and 10 mg/kg. Of the approximately 50 patients in dose escalation, about 20 had hepatocellular carcinoma, some 15 had melanoma, 9 had renal cell carcinoma and 9 had head and neck cancer. In the dose-escalation cohort, 82.7% of patients were male, and the mean age was approximately 60 years, with a range of about 23 to 85. Patients were allowed to have had prior anti-PD-1, anti-PD-L1 or anti-CTLA-4 therapy, and approximately 40% of the dose-escalation patients had previously received checkpoint inhibitors. Partial responses were achieved by three dose-escalation patients, of whom one had hepatocellular carcinoma and two had cutaneous melanoma. The point of sequencing TCRbeta in the periphery was to test whether ivuxolimab changed TCR sequence diversity and drove clonal T-cell expansion. The paper describes the monotherapy dose-escalation part (N of about 57 patients) of the phase I trial of ivuxolimab. Paper-wide results and their limitations: Antigen specificity was not determined for the clonally expanded peripheral T cells. In partial responders in the 0.1-3.0 mg/kg groups, normalized peripheral clonal expansion was found to be among the lowest, especially among CD8+ T cells. At doses of 0.1 to 3.0 mg/kg, clonal expansion of both CD4+ and CD8+ blood T cells was observed from baseline to week 6. After ivuxolimab, more expanded clones were found on average in CD8+ T cells than in CD4+ T cells. Low levels of normalized T-cell clonal expansion were also seen in some patients who did not respond.

Genomic DNA was extracted from sorted cells for sequencing of the TCRbeta CDR3 region. The immunoSEQ Assay was used to sequence the TCRbeta CDR3 regions. TCRdb carries this immuneACCESS record with in-frame sequences only. Its versions omit some clonotypes, under half of them owing to an unresolved V gene in the studies checked, with the rest unexplained. This sample has tens of thousands of clones in its table, and about nine tenths of those were observed once. Clones ranked in the top ten supply about 4.1% of the sample. The trial excluded patients who had a history of autoimmune disease or who were on systemic immunosuppression. In every dose cohort, peripheral blood was drawn for TCR sequencing at baseline, cycle 4 day 1, and cycle 7 day 1. The samples were drawn from a first-in-human, open-label, multicenter phase I dose-escalation trial of ivuxolimab. Adults with locally advanced or metastatic melanoma, renal cell, hepatocellular, or head and neck squamous cell carcinoma were enrolled in the trial. Before TCR sequencing, CD4+ T cells and CD8+ T cells were sorted from peripheral blood as separate populations.

From the cysteine up to the phenylalanine, the CDR3 has a length of 14 residues. Of all the DNA, just the CDR3 is kept, 42 bases in frame from base 1. CDR1 and CDR2, per the germline V gene, are KGHSH and LQKENI. As to this clone: Which antigen it targets is not known. No much larger clone exists at a distance of one base, and base qualities are not known.

Recombination connected TRBV18 to TRBJ2-5; TRBD1 aligns with 7 central bases. The DNA end lines up better with TRBJ2-7; the J call may be wrong. Material: CD4+ or CD8+ T cells sorted from blood, obtained in a trial of the OX40 agonist ivuxolimab. The TCR was taken from an adult with an advanced solid tumor such as melanoma, head and neck, liver or kidney cancer. The CDR3 protein is CASSTSDRAYEQYF. The base sequence is TGTGCCAGCTCAACCTCTGACAGGGCCTACGAGCAGTACTTC.